This TCR beta chain was recorded in a study of blood T cell repertoires in COVID-19. Study overall: The United States, Italy and Spain provided the acute and convalescent COVID-19 samples. From T cells, B-cell-depleted T cells, or PBMCs came the material, which was cDNA or gDNA.

The Seattle site enrolled patients during active infection and followed them longitudinally. Trimming pared 5 bases from V and 0 bases from J, leaving 14 bases between. This CDR3 region has 16 residues. CDR1 is MGHRA and CDR2 is YSYEKL in the germline V gene. The assay was immunoSEQ multiplex PCR, and TCRdb's table has in-frame clones only and misses some. The table has about 360,000 clones, about 88% seen once. The sequenced material came from peripheral blood. The TCR comes from a woman between 55 and 75 years old with COVID-19, enrolled during active disease. The rearrangement joins TRBV4-1 to TRBJ1-3; D is possibly TRBD1 (6 bases). The CDR3 DNA follows: TGCGCCAGCAGCGTAGGAGCGGGGGCCTCTGGAAACACCATATATTTT. The encoded protein is CASSVGAGASGNTIYF.